This T cell receptor (beta chain) was documented in a study of shared clonotypes between healthy human individuals. Study results and limitations: Non-shared clonotypes showed lower generation probabilities than clonotypes common to all four donors.

This clone was seen just once. The antigen remains undetermined. The table came from immunoSEQ multiplex PCR; TCRdb's copy has only in-frame clones and leaves some out. Of roughly 1.4 million clones listed, approximately 98.5% were seen once; the top ten hold 0.3% to 0.45%. V was shortened by 5 bases and J by 6 bases, with 14 bases between the two germline ends. The CDR3 has 14 residues. Germline-derived CDR1 and CDR2 are SGHRS and YFSETQ. The sequencing sample was made of naive CD4+ T cells sorted from blood. Documented subset: CD45RA+ positively selected. The clonotype comes from a man aged 25-45 years in good health. The chain links TRBV5-1 to TRBJ2-2; tentatively, D is TRBD1 or TRBD2 (5 bases each). CDR3 sequence: CASRLRGRSGELFF. The DNA for the CDR3 is TGCGCCAGCAGGTTGAGGGGACGGTCCGGGGAGCTGTTTTTT.